This T cell receptor beta chain was observed in a study of T cell repertoires in cytomegalovirus infection. Background on the study: Public TCR beta signatures provided an indication of both CMV infection and a matching HLA type. Study-wide points: Accumulated public TCR beta family frequency recognized individuals carrying CMV together with the relevant HLA.

In regard to this clonotype: Its cognate antigen is unknown.

TCRdb reprocessed the reads via MiXCR and lists one record per CDR3 protein. The sample lists about 400,000 distinct CDR3 sequences, 15% to 20% occurring once. The length of the CDR3 is 11 residues. CDR1 is MDHEN and CDR2 is SYDVKM in the germline V gene. Trimming took off 4 bases at V and 7 bases at J, with 8 bases between the two ends. This clonotype was sampled from a human donor in good health (CMV status not recorded). Some clones in this sample may be carry-over from other donors' samples. V gene TRBV28 combines with J gene TRBJ2-7; D not certain. The sequencing sample was made of PBMCs. CDR3 sequence (DNA): TGTGCCAGCAGTTCCACTGAGGAGCAGTACTTC. This gives the protein CASSSTEEQYF. Complete variable domain (other parts from reference TRBV28 and TRBJ2-7): DVKVTQSSRYLVKRTGEKVFLECVQDMDHENMFWYRQDPGLGLRLIYFSYDVKMKEKGDIPEGYSVSREKKERFSLILESASTNQTSMYLCASSSTEEQYFGPGTRLTVT.